This T cell receptor (beta chain) came from a study of T-cell reconstitution after alpha-beta-depleted transplantation in children. Unique molecular identifiers were incorporated when the TCRbeta library was constructed. TCRdb re-called the PCR reads through MiXCR, storing one row per CDR3 protein. The data hold over 85,000 distinct CDR3 sequences, with over 6% observed a single time. As to this clonotype: Antigen: not known.

The germline V gene has CDR1 SGHKS and CDR2 YYEKEE (reference sequence). The CDR3 is made up of 15 amino acids. After removal of 6 bases from V and 8 bases from J, the junction contained 13 bases not matched to a gene. Study findings and constraints: From newly produced T cells came most of the T-cell counts and diversity one year after transplant. Surviving recipient T cells and thymic progenitors accounted for the high day-60 TCRbeta diversity observed in some patients. Reported findings indicate that, about two months after transplant, alpha-beta T cells came from several hundred expanded clones, which were derived from non-depleted graft cells.

The clonotype was recovered from a boy between 2 and 10 years old with acute lymphoblastic leukemia, due to receive a stem cell transplant. The source material was PBMCs, sampled before TCRalphabeta/CD19-depleted stem cell transplant. The rearrangement links TRBV5-5 to TRBJ1-4; 7 positions agree with TRBD1. The DNA for the CDR3 is TGTGCCAGCACCCCCAGGGGGGACCGGTCCGAAAAACTGTTTTTT. Translating it yields CASTPRGDRSEKLFF.